The sequence of this TCR beta chain was determined in a study of CD8+ T cells in alopecia areata. Study information: Severity in treated patients was scored by percentage of scalp area affected.

Treatment here: oral pan-JAK inhibitor, 5-10 mg twice daily. Germline values: CDR1 MGHRA, CDR2 YSYEKL. The trim removed 0 bases at V and 7 bases at J, leaving 16 bases unmatched. The CDR3 is 18 residues long. cDNA prepared by RNA extraction and subsequent reverse transcription served as the template for sequencing. TCRdb's table, derived via immunoSEQ multiplex PCR, lists solely in-frame clones and lacks some. The sample has about 280,000 clones; roughly 60% are singletons. The rearrangement uses TRBV4-1 and TRBJ2-3; TRBD1 agrees at 7 bases. The sequencing here drew on CD4+ T cells sorted from blood, taken at week 24, from a patient treated with tofacitinib. The TCR originated in a human donor with alopecia areata. DNA for the CDR3: TGCGCCAGCAGCCAAGATGTTCGAGGGGGCCGGTTACTCCATACGCAGTATTTT. Translation gives CASSQDVRGGRLLHTQYF.